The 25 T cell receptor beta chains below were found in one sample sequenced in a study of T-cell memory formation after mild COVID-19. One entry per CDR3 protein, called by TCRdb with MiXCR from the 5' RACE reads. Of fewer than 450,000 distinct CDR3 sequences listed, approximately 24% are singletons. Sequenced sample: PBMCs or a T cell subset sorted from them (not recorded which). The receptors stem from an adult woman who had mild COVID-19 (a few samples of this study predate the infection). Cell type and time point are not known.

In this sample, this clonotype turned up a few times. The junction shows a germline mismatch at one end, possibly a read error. The CDR3 loop reads CASILSGTEAFF. The CDR3 coding sequence is TGTGCCAGCATTTTATCGGGCACTGAAGCTTTCTTT. This chain joins TRBV12-3 or TRBV12-4 and TRBJ1-1; D not certain. There are 12 residues in the CDR3.

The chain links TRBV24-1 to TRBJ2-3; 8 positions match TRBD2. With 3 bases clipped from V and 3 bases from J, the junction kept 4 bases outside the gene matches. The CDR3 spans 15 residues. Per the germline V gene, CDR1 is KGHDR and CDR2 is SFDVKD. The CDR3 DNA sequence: TGTGCCACCAGTGATGACAGCGGGAGAACAGATACGCAGTATTTT. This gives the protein CATSDDSGRTDTQYF.

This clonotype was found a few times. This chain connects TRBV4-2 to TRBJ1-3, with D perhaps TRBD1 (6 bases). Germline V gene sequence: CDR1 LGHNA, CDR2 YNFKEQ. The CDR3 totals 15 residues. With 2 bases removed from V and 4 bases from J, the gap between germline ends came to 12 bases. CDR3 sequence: CASSQLGARGNTIYF. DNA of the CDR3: TGTGCCAGCAGCCAACTGGGGGCGAGGGGAAACACCATATATTTT.

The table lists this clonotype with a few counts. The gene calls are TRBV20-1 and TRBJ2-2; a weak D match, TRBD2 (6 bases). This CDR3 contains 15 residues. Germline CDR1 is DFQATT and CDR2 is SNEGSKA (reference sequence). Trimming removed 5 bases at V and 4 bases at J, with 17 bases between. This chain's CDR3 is CSAPLTSPSTGELFF. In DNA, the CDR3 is TGCAGTGCTCCACTAACTAGCCCCAGCACCGGGGAGCTGTTTTTT.

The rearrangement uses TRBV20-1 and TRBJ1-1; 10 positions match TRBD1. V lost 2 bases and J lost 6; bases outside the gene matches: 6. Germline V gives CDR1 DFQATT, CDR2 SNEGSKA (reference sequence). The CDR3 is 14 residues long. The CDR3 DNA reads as TGCAGTGCTAGACTGACAGGGGGCGTCTCTGAAGCTTTCTTT. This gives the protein CSARLTGGVSEAFF.

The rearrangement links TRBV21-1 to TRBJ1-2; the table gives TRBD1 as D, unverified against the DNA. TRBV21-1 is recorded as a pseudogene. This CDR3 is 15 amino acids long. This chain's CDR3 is CASSATGQGIYGYTF. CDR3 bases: TGTGCCAGCAGCGCGACAGGACAGGGGATCTATGGCTACACCTTC.

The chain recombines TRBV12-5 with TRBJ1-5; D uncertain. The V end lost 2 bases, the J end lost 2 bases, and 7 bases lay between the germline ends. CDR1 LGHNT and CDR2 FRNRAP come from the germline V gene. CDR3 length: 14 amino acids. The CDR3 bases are TGTGCTAGTGGTTTGTTTCCGGGCAATCAGCCCCAGCATTTT. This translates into CASGLFPGNQPQHF.

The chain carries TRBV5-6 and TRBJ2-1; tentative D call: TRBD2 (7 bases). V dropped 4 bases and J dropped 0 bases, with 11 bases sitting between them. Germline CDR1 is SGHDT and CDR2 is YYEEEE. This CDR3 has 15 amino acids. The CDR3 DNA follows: TGTGCCAGCAGCGGGGGGGCCAGCTCCTACAATGAGCAGTTCTTC. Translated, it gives CASSGGASSYNEQFF. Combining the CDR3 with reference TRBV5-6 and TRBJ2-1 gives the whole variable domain DAGVTQSPTHLIKTRGQQVTLRCSPKSGHDTVSWYQQALGQGPQFIFQYYEEEERQRGNFPDRFSGHQFPNYSSELNVNALLLGDSALYLCASSGGASSYNEQFFGPGTRLTVL.

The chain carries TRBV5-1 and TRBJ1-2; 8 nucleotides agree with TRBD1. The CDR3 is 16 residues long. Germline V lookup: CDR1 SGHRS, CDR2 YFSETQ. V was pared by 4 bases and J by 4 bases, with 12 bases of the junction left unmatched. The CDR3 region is CASSPDPQGVPYGYTF. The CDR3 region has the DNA TGCGCCAGCAGCCCGGACCCACAGGGGGTCCCCTATGGCTACACCTTC.

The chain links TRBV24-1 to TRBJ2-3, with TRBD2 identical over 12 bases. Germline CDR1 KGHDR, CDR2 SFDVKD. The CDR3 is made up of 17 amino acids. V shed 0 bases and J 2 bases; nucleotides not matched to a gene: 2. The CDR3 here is CATSDLSSGRATDTQYF. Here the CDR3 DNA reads TGTGCCACCAGTGATTTGTCTAGCGGGAGGGCCACAGATACGCAGTATTTT.

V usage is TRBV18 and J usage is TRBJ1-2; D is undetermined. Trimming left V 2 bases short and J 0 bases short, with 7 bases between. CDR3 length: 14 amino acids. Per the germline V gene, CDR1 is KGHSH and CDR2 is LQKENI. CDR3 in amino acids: CASSPSGTNYGYTF. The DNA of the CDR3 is TGTGCCAGCTCACCATCCGGTACTAACTATGGCTACACCTTC.

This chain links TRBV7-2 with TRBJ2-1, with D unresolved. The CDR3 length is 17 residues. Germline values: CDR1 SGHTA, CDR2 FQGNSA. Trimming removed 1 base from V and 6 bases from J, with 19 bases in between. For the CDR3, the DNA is TGTGCCAGCAGCTTAGGATTTGCGGCAGCAAGGGTCAATGAGCAGTTCTTC. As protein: CASSLGFAAARVNEQFF.

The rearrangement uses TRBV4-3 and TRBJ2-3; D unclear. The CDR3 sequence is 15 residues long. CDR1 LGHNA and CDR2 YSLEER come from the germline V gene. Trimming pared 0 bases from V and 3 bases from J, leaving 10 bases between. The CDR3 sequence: CASSQEASTTDTQYF. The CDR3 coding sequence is TGCGCCAGCAGCCAAGAAGCGTCCACAACAGATACGCAGTATTTT.

The CDR3 sequence: CASSNAAGMNTDTQYF. The CDR3 DNA sequence: TGTGCCAGCAGCAACGCCGCGGGGATGAACACAGATACGCAGTATTTT. The chain uses TRBV7-9 and TRBJ2-3, with a weak D call TRBD2 (6 bases). Trimming stripped 5 bases from V and 2 bases from J, with 17 bases between. CDR1 is SEHNR, CDR2 FQNEAQ, per germline (reference sequence). The CDR3 is made up of 16 amino acids.

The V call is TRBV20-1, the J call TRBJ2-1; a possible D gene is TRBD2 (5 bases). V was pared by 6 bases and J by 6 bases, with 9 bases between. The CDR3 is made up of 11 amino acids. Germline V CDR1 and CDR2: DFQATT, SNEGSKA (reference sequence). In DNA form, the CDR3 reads TGCAGTGCCCGAGGGCGCAATGAGCAGTTCTTC. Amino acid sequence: CSARGRNEQFF.

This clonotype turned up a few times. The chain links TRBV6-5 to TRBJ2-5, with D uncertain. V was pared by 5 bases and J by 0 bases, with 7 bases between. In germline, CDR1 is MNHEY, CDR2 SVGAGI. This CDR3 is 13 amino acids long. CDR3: CASSRRDQETQYF. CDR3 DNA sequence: TGTGCCAGCAGTCGAAGGGACCAAGAGACCCAGTACTTC.

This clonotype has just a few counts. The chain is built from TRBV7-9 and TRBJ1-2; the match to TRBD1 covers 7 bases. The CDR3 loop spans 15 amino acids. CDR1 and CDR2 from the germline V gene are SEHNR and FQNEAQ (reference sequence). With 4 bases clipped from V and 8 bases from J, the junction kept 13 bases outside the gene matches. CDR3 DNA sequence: TGTGCCAGCAGCTCCACGGCAGGGGGAGAATGGGGCTACACCTTC. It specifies CASSSTAGGEWGYTF.

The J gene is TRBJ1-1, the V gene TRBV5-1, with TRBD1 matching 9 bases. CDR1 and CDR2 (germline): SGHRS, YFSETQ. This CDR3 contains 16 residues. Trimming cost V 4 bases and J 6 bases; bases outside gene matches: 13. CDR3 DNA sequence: TGCGCCAGCAGCGTAAATTCCGGGACAGGGATAGCTGAAGCTTTCTTT. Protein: CASSVNSGTGIAEAFF. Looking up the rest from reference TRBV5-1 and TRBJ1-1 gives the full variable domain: KAGVTQTPRYLIKTRGQQVTLSCSPISGHRSVSWYQQTPGQGLQFLFEYFSETQRNKGNFPGRFSGRQFSNSRSEMNVSTLELGDSALYLCASSVNSGTGIAEAFFGQGTRLTVV.

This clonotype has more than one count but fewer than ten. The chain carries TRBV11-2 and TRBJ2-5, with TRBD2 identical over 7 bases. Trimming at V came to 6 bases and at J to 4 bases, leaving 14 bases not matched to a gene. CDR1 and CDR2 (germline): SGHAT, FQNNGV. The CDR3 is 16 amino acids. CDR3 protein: CASSPGLGRGGETQYF. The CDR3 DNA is TGTGCCAGCAGTCCCGGCCTAGGGAGGGGCGGAGAGACCCAGTACTTC.

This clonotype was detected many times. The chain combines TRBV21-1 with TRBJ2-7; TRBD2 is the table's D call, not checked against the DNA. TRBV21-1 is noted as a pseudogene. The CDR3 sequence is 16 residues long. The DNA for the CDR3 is TGTGCCAGCAGCAAAGTGAGCGGGCGGTCCAGGAACGAGCAGTACTTC. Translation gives CASSKVSGRSRNEQYF.

The DNA for the CDR3 is TGTGCCAGCAGTGAAGGGCACAGGGTATCACCCCTCCACTTT. It yields the protein CASSEGHRVSPLHF. The rearrangement uses TRBV6-1 and TRBJ1-6; possibly TRBD1 for D (6 bases). Germline V gene sequence: CDR1 MNHNS, CDR2 SASEGT. The V end lost 1 base, the J end lost 10 bases, and 11 bases lay between the germline ends. The CDR3 spans 14 residues.

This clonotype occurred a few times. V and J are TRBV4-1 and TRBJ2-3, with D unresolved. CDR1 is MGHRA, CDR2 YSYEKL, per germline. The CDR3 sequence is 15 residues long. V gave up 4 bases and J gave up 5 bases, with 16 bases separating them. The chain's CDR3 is CASSPRVITEDTQYF. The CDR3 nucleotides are TGCGCCAGCAGCCCCCGGGTGATCACCGAAGATACGCAGTATTTT.

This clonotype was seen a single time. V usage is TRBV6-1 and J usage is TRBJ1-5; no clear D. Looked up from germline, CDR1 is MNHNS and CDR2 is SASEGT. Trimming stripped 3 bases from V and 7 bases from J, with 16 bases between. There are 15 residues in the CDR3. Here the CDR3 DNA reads TGTGCCAGCAGTGACCCCCAGGTGGTATTCCAGCCCCAGCATTTT. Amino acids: CASSDPQVVFQPQHF.

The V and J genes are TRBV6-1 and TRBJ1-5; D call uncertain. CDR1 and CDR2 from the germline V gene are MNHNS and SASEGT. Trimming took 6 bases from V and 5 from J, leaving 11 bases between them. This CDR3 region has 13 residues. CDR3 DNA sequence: TGTGCCAGCAGCGGTTGGGGATATCAGCCCCAGCATTTT. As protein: CASSGWGYQPQHF.

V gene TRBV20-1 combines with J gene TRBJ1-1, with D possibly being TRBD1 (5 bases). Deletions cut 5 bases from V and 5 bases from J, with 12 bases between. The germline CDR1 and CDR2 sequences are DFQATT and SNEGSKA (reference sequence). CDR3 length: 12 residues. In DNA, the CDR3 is TGCAGTGCTGATGTCGGGGGAACTGAAGCTTTCTTT. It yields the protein CSADVGGTEAFF.